The clone carrying this T cell receptor beta chain was seen only a few times. Its antigen is unidentified. A much larger clonotype is one base distant, so this may be a read error. The data stem from a study of post-analysis software for immune sequencing data. The germline gives CDR1 SNHLY, CDR2 FYNNEI. V lost 5 bases and J lost 10; bases outside the gene matches: 4. CDR3 length equals 11 residues. Study conclusions and caveats: The five TRBV segments detected at higher frequency in patients than in controls included TRBV5-6, TRBV5-1 and TRBV20-1.

Prepared libraries of TCR beta cDNA carried unique molecular identifiers. Around 500,000 cDNA molecules were recovered from an input of 1 to 10 million T cells. TCRdb reprocessed the PCR reads with MiXCR, giving one entry per CDR3 protein. The repertoire consists of around 710,000 distinct CDR3 sequences, with approximately 44% occurring once and the leading ten covering 4% to 5%. This TCR derives from a girl between 5 and 17 years old with multiple sclerosis. The chain links TRBV2 to TRBJ2-5, with TRBD2 identical over 7 bases. Sequenced sample: blood. DNA of the CDR3: TGTGCCAGCAGTTTGACTAGCCGCCAGTACTTC. It encodes CASSLTSRQYF.